This entry features one T cell receptor beta chain sequence. Its antigen is still unknown. The sample holds other DNA sequences that translate to the same CDR3. This CDR3 has 13 amino acids. Germline V gene sequence: CDR1 MNHEY, CDR2 SMNVEV (reference sequence). Trimming at V came to 8 bases and at J to 0 bases, leaving 3 bases not matched to a gene. In the sorted-subset replicate PCRs, around 200 ng DNA, roughly 29,000 T cell genomes, was used. TCRdb keeps only in-frame clones here, not all; method: immunoSEQ multiplex PCR. The profile shows hundreds of thousands of clones, 92% of them singletons. The data were obtained in a study of shared clonotypes between healthy human individuals. Study results and caveats: Estimated richness was generally greater in naive than memory subsets. The study found lower generation probabilities in non-shared clonotypes than in those shared by all four donors.

Terminally differentiated effector memory CD45RA+ cells were left out of the naive CD8 fraction, which was CD45RO-negative and positively selected for CCR7. The chain combines TRBV27 with TRBJ2-7; 8 nucleotides align to TRBD2. What was sequenced was naive CD8+ T cells sorted from blood. The receptor's source is a young man in good health. The CDR3 nucleotides read TGTGCCAGCGGAACTAGCGGCTCCTACGAGCAGTACTTC. It encodes CASGTSGSYEQYF.